This is a list of T cell receptor beta chains from one sample in a study of metastatic and nonmetastatic thyroid tumors. MiXCR re-clonotyped the PCR reads for TCRdb. The repertoire includes under 55,000 clones, approximately 15% of them detected once, and around 3% sits in the top ten. The sample taken for sequencing was blood. These receptors all come from a female donor with papillary thyroid cancer or a benign thyroid nodule (not recorded which). Some clones in this sample may be carry-over from other donors' samples. The CDR3 runs from the conserved cysteine through the conserved F or W. D genes are given only for firm matches. Size tells how often a clone was seen (once, few, many) or the class of an expanded clone, and some rows leave it out.

V gene	clone size	J gene	CDR3 length	D gene	CDR3 DNA	CDR3 protein
TRBV5-1	-	TRBJ1-3	17	TRBD1	TGCGCCAGCAGCCCCTGGGTGACAGGGATAACTGGAAACACCATATATTTT	CASSPWVTGITGNTIYF
TRBV7-2	many	TRBJ1-2	14	-	TGTGCCAGCAGACCCCCCGCGGGGATCTATGGCTACACCTTC	CASRPPAGIYGYTF
TRBV20-1	once	TRBJ2-7	16	TRBD2	TGCAGTGCTAGAGATTGGAAGACTAGCCGGATGGGCGAGCAGTACTTC	CSARDWKTSRMGEQYF
TRBV6-1	many	TRBJ1-4	16	TRBD1	TGTGCCAGCAGTGAAGAGGGGGCACGGGAATTTGAAAAACTGTTTTTT	CASSEEGAREFEKLFF
TRBV24-1	few	TRBJ2-1	15	TRBD2	TGTGCCACCAGTGATTTTACTAGCGGGAGACATGAGCAGTTCTTC	CATSDFTSGRHEQFF
TRBV19	many	TRBJ2-7	17	-	TGTGCCAGGGTGAGAGGGGCACAAACGTACAACTCCTACGAGCAGTACTTC	CARVRGAQTYNSYEQYF
TRBV6-2/TRBV6-3	-	TRBJ1-5	17	TRBD1	TGTGCCAGCAGTTGGGCAGGGACAGGGGATCCCAATCAGCCCCAGCATTTT	CASSWAGTGDPNQPQHF
TRBV27	-	TRBJ2-7	12	-	TGTGCCAGCAAACGGTGTAGGTACGAGCAGTACTTC	CASKRCRYEQYF
TRBV7-3	many	TRBJ2-5	14	TRBD2	TGTGCCAGCAGCCCGGGACTAGGGAGCGAGACCCAGTACTTC	CASSPGLGSETQYF
TRBV20-1	-	TRBJ2-3	17	TRBD2	TGCAGTGCTAGATCCCTGGGGCTAGCGGGATCCCCAGATACGCAGTATTTT	CSARSLGLAGSPDTQYF
TRBV7-6	-	TRBJ1-1	18	-	TGTGCCAGCAGCACACCAGTGGGTGCATGGGGTGGGTACACTGAAGCTTTCTTT	CASSTPVGAWGGYTEAFF
TRBV25-1	many	TRBJ2-5	15	-	TGTGCCAGCAGCCCTCCGGACAGACACCAAGAGACCCAGTACTTC	CASSPPDRHQETQYF
TRBV12-3/TRBV12-4	few	TRBJ2-6	21	-	TGTGCCAGCAGTTTCGAGGGGTATTGGGGGACTGGTGACTCTGGGGCCAACGTCCTGACTTTC	CASSFEGYWGTGDSGANVLTF
TRBV5-1	-	TRBJ2-3	14	-	TGCGCCAGCAGCTTGGAACCGAGCACAGATACGCAGTATTTT	CASSLEPSTDTQYF
TRBV7-3	-	TRBJ2-7	14	-	TGTGCCAACAGCCGGGGAGGGGGCATCTACGAGCAGTACTTC	CANSRGGGIYEQYF
TRBV28	few	TRBJ2-7	14	-	TGTGCCAGCAATACGGGGGTGTCGCGCCACGAGCAGTACTTC	CASNTGVSRHEQYF
TRBV11-2	-	TRBJ2-7	15	-	TGTGCCAGCAGCTCTCTAAGAGGGAGATACAATGAGCAGTACTTC	CASSSLRGRYNEQYF
TRBV30	many	TRBJ2-7	13	-	TGTGCCTGGAGTGCAGGGTGGTCCTACGAGCAGTACTTC	CAWSAGWSYEQYF
TRBV12-3/TRBV12-4	many	TRBJ1-1	13	TRBD1	TGTGCCAGCAGTGGACAGGAGAACACTGAAGCTTTCTTT	CASSGQENTEAFF
TRBV5-1	many	TRBJ1-6	14	-	TGCGCCAGCAGCCCCGGGACACTTAATTCACCCCTCCACTTT	CASSPGTLNSPLHF
TRBV6-1	many	TRBJ2-2	15	-	TGTGCCAGCACCCTTGGCAGGGCGAACACCGGGGAGCTGTTTTTT	CASTLGRANTGELFF
TRBV18	many	TRBJ1-1	13	-	TGTGCCAGCTCAGGCAGGCGGGACACTGAAGCTTTCTTT	CASSGRRDTEAFF
TRBV7-3	-	TRBJ2-2	17	TRBD2	TGTGTCAGCAGCCCAATGGGAGGGTTACAAATCACCCGGGAGCTGTTTTTT	CVSSPMGGLQITRELFF
TRBV24-1	many	TRBJ2-1	15	TRBD1	TGTGCCACCAGCCTACCCGGGACAGCCTACAATGAGCAGTTCTTC	CATSLPGTAYNEQFF
TRBV28	-	TRBJ1-1	12	-	TGTGCCAGCAGTGCAGTGAGTACGGAAGCTTTCTTT	CASSAVSTEAFF
TRBV20-1	-	TRBJ2-1	16	-	TGCAGTGCTAGTACATCGGGACTCTCAACCTACAATGAGCAGTTCTTC	CSASTSGLSTYNEQFF
TRBV6-1	medium-sized	TRBJ1-2	14	TRBD1	TGTGCCAGCAGTGGGACAGGGGGCGACTATGGCTACACCTTC	CASSGTGGDYGYTF
TRBV24-1	-	TRBJ2-2	13	-	TGTGCCACCAGTGGGGAGAACACCGGGGAGCTGTTTTTT	CATSGENTGELFF
TRBV11-3	many	TRBJ2-1	12	-	TGTGCCAGCAGCACATACCGGGGCGAGCAGTTCTTC	CASSTYRGEQFF